What follows are 8 T cell receptor beta chains derived from one specimen sequenced in a study of Graves' ophthalmopathy and Graves' hyperthyroidism. Investigators amplified TCR beta CDR3 regions from RNA transcripts. In the first round, RT-PCR was carried out with HTBI primers, and a multiplex PCR formed the second round. One entry per CDR3 protein, called by TCRdb with MiXCR from the multiplex PCR reads. Seen here are 40,000 to 50,000 distinct CDR3 sequences, over 40% observed once, and the top ten hold roughly 18%. Sequencing was carried out using peripheral blood. The receptors stem from an adult man with Graves' ophthalmopathy.

A few counts support this clonotype. The J gene is TRBJ2-5, the V gene TRBV7-6; tentatively, D is TRBD1 (6 bases). Germline CDR1 and CDR2: SGHVS and FNYEAQ. The CDR3 totals 15 residues. Trimming left V 1 base short and J 1 base short, with 10 bases between. The CDR3 spells CASSLGGQTQETQYF. The CDR3 DNA sequence: TGTGCCAGCAGCTTAGGAGGACAGACCCAAGAGACCCAGTACTTC. Together with reference TRBV7-6 and TRBJ2-5, the CDR3 gives the full variable domain: GAGVSQSPRYKVTKRGQDVALRCDPISGHVSLYWYRQALGQGPEFLTYFNYEAQQDKSGLPNDRFSAERPEGSISTLTIQRTEQRDSAMYRCASSLGGQTQETQYFGPGTRLLVL.

This clonotype was observed at least ten times. This chain connects TRBV4-3 to TRBJ2-1; a possible D gene is TRBD1 (5 bases). The length of the CDR3 is 14 residues. V was shortened by 0 bases and J by 6 bases, with 9 bases between the two germline ends. Germline V CDR1 and CDR2: LGHNA, YSLEER. This CDR3 reads CASSQEDTFNEQFF. The DNA of the CDR3 is TGCGCCAGCAGCCAAGAGGACACTTTCAATGAGCAGTTCTTC.

This clonotype was seen ten or more times. The chain has TRBV3-1 and TRBJ2-3, with D possibly called TRBD1 or TRBD2 (5 bases each). Trimming removed 0 bases at V and 8 bases at J, with 12 bases between. CDR3 size: 14 residues. In germline, CDR1 is LGHDT, CDR2 YNNKEL (reference sequence). CDR3 nucleotide sequence: TGTGCCAGCAGCCAAGATACTAGTAGGGGTACGCAGTATTTT. This translates into CASSQDTSRGTQYF.

The chain couples TRBV30 to TRBJ2-2, with D perhaps TRBD1 (6 bases). Germline lookup yields CDR1 GTSNPN and CDR2 SVGIG (reference sequence). The CDR3 has 13 amino acids. V lost 5 bases, J lost 3 bases, and 10 bases lay in between. The CDR3 is CAWSGQYTGELFF. As DNA, the CDR3 is TGTGCCTGGTCAGGACAGTACACCGGGGAGCTGTTTTTT.

This clonotype was seen a single time. This rearrangement joins TRBV2 to TRBJ2-7; 7 bases fit TRBD2. The CDR3 is made up of 13 amino acids. Germline V CDR1 and CDR2: SNHLY, FYNNEI. The J segment lost 0 bases and the V segment lost 7 bases, leaving 3 bases of the junction unmatched. CDR3 region: CASNSGASYEQYF. CDR3 DNA: TGTGCCAGCAACAGCGGGGCCTCCTACGAGCAGTACTTC.

This clonotype has just one count. The rearrangement uses TRBV19 and TRBJ2-2, with a tentative D call TRBD1 (5 bases). The CDR3 has 14 amino acids. CDR1 and CDR2 from the germline V gene are LNHDA and SQIVND (reference sequence). CDR3 sequence: CALDSYPNTGELFF. CDR3 coding DNA: TGTGCTTTAGACAGTTACCCGAACACCGGGGAGCTGTTTTTT.

This clonotype was seen repeatedly, ten times or more. The J gene is TRBJ2-7, the V gene TRBV10-3; perhaps TRBD2 as D (5 bases). Per the germline V gene, CDR1 is ENHRY and CDR2 is SYGVKD. The CDR3 is 15 amino acids. Between the trimmed V and J ends, which lost 3 bases and 4 bases, there was a span of 16 bases. The CDR3 here is CAISDLQEVRYEQYF. The CDR3 nucleotides read TGTGCCATCAGTGATCTTCAGGAGGTTCGGTACGAGCAGTACTTC.

V and J are TRBV24-1 and TRBJ2-7; D uncertain. Germline V gene data show CDR1 as KGHDR and CDR2 as SFDVKD. The length of the CDR3 is 14 residues. The V and J ends lost 1 base and 2 bases respectively, with 8 bases between them. CDR3 amino acids: CATSDFRRPYEQYF. The DNA for the CDR3 is TGTGCCACCAGTGATTTCCGGAGACCCTACGAGCAGTACTTC.